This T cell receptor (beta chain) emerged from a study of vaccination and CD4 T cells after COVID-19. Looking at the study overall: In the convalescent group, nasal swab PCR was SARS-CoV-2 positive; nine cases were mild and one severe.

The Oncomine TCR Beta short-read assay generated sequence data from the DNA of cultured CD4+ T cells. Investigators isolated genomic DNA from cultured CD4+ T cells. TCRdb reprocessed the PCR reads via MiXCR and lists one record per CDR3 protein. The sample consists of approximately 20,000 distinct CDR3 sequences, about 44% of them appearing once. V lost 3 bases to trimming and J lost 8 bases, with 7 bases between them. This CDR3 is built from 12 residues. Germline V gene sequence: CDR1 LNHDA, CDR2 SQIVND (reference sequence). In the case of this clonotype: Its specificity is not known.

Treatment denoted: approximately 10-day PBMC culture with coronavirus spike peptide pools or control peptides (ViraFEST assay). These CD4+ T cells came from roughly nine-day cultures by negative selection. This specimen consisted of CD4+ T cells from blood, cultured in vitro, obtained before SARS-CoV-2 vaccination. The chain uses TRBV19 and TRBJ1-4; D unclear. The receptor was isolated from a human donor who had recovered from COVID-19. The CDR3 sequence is CASSIGGEKLFF. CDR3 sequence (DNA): TGTGCCAGTAGTATTGGCGGGGAAAAACTGTTTTTT.